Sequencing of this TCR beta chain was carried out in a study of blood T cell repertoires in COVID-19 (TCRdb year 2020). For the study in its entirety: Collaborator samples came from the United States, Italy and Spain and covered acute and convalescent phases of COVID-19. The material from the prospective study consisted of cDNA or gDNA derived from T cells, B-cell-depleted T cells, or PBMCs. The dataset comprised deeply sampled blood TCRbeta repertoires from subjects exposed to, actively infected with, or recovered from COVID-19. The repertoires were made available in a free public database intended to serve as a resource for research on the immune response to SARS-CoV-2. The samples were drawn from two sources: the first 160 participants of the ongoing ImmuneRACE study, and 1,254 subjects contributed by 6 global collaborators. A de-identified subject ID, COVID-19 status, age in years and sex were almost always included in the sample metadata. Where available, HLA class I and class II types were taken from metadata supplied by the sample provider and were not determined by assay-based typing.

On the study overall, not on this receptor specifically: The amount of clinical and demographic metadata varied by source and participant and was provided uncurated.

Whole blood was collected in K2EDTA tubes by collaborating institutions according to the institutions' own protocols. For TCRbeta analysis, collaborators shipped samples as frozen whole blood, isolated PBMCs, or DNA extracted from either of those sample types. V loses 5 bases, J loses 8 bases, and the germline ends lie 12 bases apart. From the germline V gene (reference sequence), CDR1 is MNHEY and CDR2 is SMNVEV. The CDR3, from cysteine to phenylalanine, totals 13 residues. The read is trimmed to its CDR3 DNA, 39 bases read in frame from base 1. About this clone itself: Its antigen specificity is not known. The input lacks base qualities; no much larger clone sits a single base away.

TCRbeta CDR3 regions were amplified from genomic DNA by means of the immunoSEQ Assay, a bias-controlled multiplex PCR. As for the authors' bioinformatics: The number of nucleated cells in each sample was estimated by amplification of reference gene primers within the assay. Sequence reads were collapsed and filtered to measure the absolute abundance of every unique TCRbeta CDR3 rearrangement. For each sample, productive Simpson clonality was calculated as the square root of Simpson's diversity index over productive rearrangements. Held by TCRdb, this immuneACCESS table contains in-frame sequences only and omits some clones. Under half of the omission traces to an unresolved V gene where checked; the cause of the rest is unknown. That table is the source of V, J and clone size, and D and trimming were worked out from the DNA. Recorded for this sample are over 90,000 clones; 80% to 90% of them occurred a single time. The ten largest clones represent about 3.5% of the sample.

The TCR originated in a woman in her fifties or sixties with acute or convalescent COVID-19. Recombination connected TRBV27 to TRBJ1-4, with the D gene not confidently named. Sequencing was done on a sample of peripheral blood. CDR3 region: CASSPPRSEKLFF. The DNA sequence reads TGTGCCAGCAGTCCGCCGCGGTCGGAAAAACTGTTTTTT.